The sequence of this T cell receptor (beta chain) was determined in a study of blood T cell repertoires in COVID-19. Study context: Material from acute and convalescent COVID-19 was sourced from the United States, Italy and Spain. Sources were T cells, B-cell-depleted T cells, or PBMCs; the material itself was cDNA or gDNA.

Methods used by the authors: The authors estimated nucleated cell counts from reference gene primer amplification. The method was immunoSEQ multiplex PCR; TCRdb's version includes in-frame clones alone and lacks a portion of them. That table supplies the V and J calls and clone size; D and trimming were determined from the DNA. Here the sample spans 120,000 to 150,000 clones, about four fifths being singletons. Unmatched junction bases numbered 6, after V lost 6 bases and J lost 5 bases. The CDR3 has 15 amino acids. CDR1 and CDR2 from the germline V gene are WSHSY and SAAADI. The chain has TRBV10-2 and TRBJ2-1, with 11 bases identical to TRBD2. The origin of this receptor is a human donor in a cohort sampled during active COVID-19. Sequencing used peripheral blood. This chain's CDR3 is CASRLAGGVDNEQFF. The CDR3 DNA is TGCGCCAGCAGGTTAGCGGGAGGGGTGGACAATGAGCAGTTCTTC.